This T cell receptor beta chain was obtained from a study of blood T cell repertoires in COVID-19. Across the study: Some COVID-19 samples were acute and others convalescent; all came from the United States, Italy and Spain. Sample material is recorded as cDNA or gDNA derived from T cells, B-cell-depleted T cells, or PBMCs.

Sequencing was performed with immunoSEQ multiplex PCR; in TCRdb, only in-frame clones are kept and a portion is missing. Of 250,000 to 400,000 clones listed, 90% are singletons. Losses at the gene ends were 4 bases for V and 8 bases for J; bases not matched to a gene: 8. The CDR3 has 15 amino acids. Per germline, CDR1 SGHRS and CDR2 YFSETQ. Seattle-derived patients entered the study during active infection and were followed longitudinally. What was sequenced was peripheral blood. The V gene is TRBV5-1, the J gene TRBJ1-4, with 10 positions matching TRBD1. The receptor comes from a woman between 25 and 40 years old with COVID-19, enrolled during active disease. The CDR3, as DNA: TGCGCCAGCAGCCCCAGGACAGGGGGTAGAGAAAAACTGTTTTTT. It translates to CASSPRTGGREKLFF. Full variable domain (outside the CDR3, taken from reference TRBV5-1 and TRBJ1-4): KAGVTQTPRYLIKTRGQQVTLSCSPISGHRSVSWYQQTPGQGLQFLFEYFSETQRNKGNFPGRFSGRQFSNSRSEMNVSTLELGDSALYLCASSPRTGGREKLFFGSGTQLSVL.